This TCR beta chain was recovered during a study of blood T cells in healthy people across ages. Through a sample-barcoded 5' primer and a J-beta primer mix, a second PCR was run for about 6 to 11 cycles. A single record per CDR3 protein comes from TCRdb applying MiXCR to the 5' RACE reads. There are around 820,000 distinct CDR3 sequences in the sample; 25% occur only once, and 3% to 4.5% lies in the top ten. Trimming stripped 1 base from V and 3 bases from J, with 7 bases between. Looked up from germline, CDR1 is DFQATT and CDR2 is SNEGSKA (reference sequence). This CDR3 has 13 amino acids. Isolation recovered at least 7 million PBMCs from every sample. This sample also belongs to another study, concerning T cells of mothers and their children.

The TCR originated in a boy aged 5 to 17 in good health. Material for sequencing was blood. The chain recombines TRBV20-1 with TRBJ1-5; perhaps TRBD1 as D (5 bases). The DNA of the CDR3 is TGCAGTGCTAGAGCAGGGAACAATCAGCCCCAGCATTTT. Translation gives CSARAGNNQPQHF.